This T cell receptor (beta chain) was captured in a study of control samples from healthy donors and cancer patients (dated by TCRdb to the early 2020s). In the germline V gene, CDR1 corresponds to MNHEY and CDR2 to SVGEGT. V was cut back by 5 bases and J by 0 bases, leaving a gap of 12 bases between them. From the cysteine through the phenylalanine, the CDR3 covers 15 amino acids. The entry retains the CDR3 DNA only, 45 bases that are in frame from base 1. Libraries were made using the immunoSEQ multiplex PCR assay. TCRdb limited this immuneACCESS table to in-frame rearrangements with V and J called. A share of clones is missing; checked studies link under half to unresolved V genes, and the rest is unexplained. The sample contains 6,500 to 7,000 clones, about 70% of them found a single time. Clones ranked in the top ten supply approximately 17% of the sample. With regard to this clone: This clone's antigen is unknown. No quality values exist for individual bases; no much larger clone is one base distant.

This TCR was sampled from a male donor with melanoma. The specimen sequenced was formalin-fixed, paraffin-embedded tissue. The chain is assembled from TRBV6-2 or TRBV6-3 and TRBJ2-3; the D call could be TRBD1 or TRBD2, with each sharing 5 bases. The bases are TGTGCCAGCAGTCGAGGGGAACCTAGCACAGATACGCAGTATTTT. This gives the protein CASSRGEPSTDTQYF.